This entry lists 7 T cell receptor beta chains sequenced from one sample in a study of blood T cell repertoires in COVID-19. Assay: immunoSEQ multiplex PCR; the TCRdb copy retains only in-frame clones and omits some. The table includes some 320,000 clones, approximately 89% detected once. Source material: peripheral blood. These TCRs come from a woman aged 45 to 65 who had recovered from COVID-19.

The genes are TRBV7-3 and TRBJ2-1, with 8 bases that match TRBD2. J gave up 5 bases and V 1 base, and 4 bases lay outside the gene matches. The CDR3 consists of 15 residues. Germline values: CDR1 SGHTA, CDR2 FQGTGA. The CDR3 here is CASSLNVAGNNEQFF. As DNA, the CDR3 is TGTGCCAGCAGCTTAAACGTAGCGGGAAACAATGAGCAGTTCTTC. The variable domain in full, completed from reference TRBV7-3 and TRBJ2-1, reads GAGVSQTPSNKVTEKGKYVELRCDPISGHTALYWYRQSLGQGPEFLIYFQGTGAADDSGLPNDRFFAVRPEGSVSTLKIQRTERGDSAVYLCASSLNVAGNNEQFFGPGTRLTVL.

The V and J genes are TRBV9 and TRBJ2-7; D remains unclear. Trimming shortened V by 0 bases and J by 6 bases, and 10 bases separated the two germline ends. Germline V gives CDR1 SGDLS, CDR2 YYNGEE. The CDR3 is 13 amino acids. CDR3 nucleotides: TGTGCCAGCAGCGTAGACCCGCGGAGCGAGCAGTACTTC. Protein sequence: CASSVDPRSEQYF.

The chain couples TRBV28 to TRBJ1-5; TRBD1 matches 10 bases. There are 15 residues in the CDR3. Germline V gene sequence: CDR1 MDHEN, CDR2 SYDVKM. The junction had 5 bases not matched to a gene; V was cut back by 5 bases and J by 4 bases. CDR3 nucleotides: TGTGCCAGCAGTCCTCTGGGACAGGGGAATCAGCCCCAGCATTTT. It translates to CASSPLGQGNQPQHF.

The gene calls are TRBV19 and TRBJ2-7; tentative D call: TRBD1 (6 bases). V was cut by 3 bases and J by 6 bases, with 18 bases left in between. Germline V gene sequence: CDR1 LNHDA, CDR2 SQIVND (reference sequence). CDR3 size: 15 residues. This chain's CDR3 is CASSISRTGLIEQYF. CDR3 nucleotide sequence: TGTGCCAGTAGTATCTCCCGAACAGGGTTGATCGAGCAGTACTTC. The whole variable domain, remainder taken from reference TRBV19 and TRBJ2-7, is DGGITQSPKYLFRKEGQNVTLSCEQNLNHDAMYWYRQDPGQGLRLIYYSQIVNDFQKGDIAEGYSVSREKKESFPLTVTSAQKNPTAFYLCASSISRTGLIEQYFGPGTRLTVT.

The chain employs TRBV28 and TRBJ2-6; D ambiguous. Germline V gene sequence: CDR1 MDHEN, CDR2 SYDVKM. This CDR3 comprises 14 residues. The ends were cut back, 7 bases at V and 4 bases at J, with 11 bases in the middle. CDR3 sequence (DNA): TGTGCCAGCACAACTACCGTGGGGGCCAACGTCCTGACTTTC. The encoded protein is CASTTTVGANVLTF.

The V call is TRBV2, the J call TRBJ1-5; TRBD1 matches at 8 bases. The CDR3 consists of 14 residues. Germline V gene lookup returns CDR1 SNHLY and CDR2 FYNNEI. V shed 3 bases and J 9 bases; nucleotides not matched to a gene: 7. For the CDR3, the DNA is TGTGCCAGCAGTGACCAGGGGGCAGGTCCGCCCCAGCATTTT. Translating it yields CASSDQGAGPPQHF.

CDR3 residues: CASSLGTSGRRFYNEQFF. In nucleotides, the CDR3 is TGTGCCAGCAGCTTGGGGACTAGCGGGAGGCGTTTCTACAATGAGCAGTTCTTC. The chain recombines TRBV5-5 with TRBJ2-1; TRBD2 matches 14 bases. The CDR3 covers 18 residues. Germline V gene lookup returns CDR1 SGHKS and CDR2 YYEKEE (reference sequence). Trimming removed 0 bases from V and 3 bases from J; junction bases left unmatched: 5.